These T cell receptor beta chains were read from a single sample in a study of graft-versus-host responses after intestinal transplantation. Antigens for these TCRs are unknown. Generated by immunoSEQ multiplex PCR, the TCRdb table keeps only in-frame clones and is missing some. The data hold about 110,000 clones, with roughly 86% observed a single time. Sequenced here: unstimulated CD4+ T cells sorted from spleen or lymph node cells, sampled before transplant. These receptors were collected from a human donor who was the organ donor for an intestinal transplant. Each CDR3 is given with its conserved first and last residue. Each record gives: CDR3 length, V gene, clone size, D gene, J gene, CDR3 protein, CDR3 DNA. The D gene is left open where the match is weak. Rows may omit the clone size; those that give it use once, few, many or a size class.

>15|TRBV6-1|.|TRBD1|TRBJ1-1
CASRYRGREYTEAFF
TGTGCCAGCAGGTACAGGGGGCGCGAATATACTGAAGCTTTCTTT
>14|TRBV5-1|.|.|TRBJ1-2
CASSPRRDIYGYTF
TGCGCCAGCAGCCCACGACGGGACATCTACGGCTACACCTTC
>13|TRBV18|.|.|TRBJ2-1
CASSLLESNEQFF
TGTGCCAGCTCACTGTTGGAATCCAATGAGCAGTTCTTC
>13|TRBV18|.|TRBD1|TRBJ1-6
CASWTGRGSPLHF
TGTGCCAGCTGGACAGGGAGAGGATCACCCCTCCACTTT
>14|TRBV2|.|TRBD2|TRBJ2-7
CASSAKRGPYEQYF
TGTGCCAGCAGTGCAAAGCGGGGCCCCTACGAGCAGTACTTC
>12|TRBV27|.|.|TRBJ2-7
CASSATRREQYF
TGTGCCAGCAGTGCAACCCGGCGGGAGCAGTACTTC
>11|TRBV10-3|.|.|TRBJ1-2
CAISGGNGYTF
TGTGCCATCAGTGGAGGTAATGGCTACACCTTC
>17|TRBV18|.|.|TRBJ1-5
CASSGTGTLNSNQPQHF
TGTGCCAGCTCAGGTACGGGGACACTAAATAGCAATCAGCCCCAGCATTTT
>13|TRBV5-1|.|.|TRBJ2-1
CASSFGAPNEQFF
TGCGCCAGCAGCTTCGGGGCACCCAATGAGCAGTTCTTC
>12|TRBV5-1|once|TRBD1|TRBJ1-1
CASSTGVGEAFF
TGCGCCAGCAGCACAGGGGTTGGTGAAGCTTTCTTT
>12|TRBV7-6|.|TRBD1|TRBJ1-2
CASSSGQGGYTF
TGTGCCAGCAGCTCGGGACAGGGGGGCTACACCTTC
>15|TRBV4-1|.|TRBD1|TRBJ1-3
CASSQRQGWENTIYF
TGCGCCAGCAGCCAGAGACAGGGATGGGAAAACACCATATATTTT
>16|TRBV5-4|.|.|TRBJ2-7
CASSLGGTSTTYEQYF
TGTGCCAGCAGCTTGGGAGGGACTTCTACTACCTACGAGCAGTACTTC
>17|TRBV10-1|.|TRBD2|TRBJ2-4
CASSAGSGRAEEDIQYF
TGCGCCAGCAGTGCTGGGAGCGGGAGGGCTGAGGAGGACATTCAGTACTTC
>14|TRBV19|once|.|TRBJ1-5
CASRPLGYGQPQHF
TGTGCCAGTAGACCTTTAGGGTACGGTCAGCCCCAGCATTTT
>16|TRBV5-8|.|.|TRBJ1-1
CASSLMASQGIGSAFF
TGTGCCAGCAGCTTGATGGCCAGTCAGGGCATAGGGTCCGCTTTCTTT
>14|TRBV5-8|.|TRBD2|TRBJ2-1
CASSLGLADNEQFF
TGTGCCAGCAGCTTGGGACTAGCGGACAATGAGCAGTTCTTC
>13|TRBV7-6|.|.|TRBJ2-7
CASSLGSRLEQYF
TGTGCCAGCAGCCTAGGTTCCCGTTTGGAGCAGTACTTC
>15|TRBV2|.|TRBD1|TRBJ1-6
CASRGNTGVNSPLHF
TGTGCCAGCAGGGGAAATACAGGGGTGAATTCACCCCTCCACTTT
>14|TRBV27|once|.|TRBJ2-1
CASRMDAAHNEQFF
TGTGCCAGCAGAATGGACGCAGCCCACAATGAGCAGTTCTTC
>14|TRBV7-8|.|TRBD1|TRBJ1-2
CASSRTGDAYGYTF
TGTGCCAGCAGCCGGACAGGGGATGCCTATGGCTACACCTTC
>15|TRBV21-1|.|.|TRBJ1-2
CASSKAQGDHGGYTF
TGTGCCAGCAGCAAAGCGCAGGGGGACCACGGGGGCTACACCTTC
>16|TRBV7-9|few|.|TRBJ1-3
CASRPRVSGSGNTIYF
TGTGCCAGCAGACCCAGGGTCTCCGGCTCTGGAAACACCATATATTTT
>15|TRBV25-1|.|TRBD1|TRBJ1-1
CASSEYPRTGPEAFF
TGTGCCAGCAGTGAATACCCGCGGACAGGGCCCGAAGCTTTCTTT
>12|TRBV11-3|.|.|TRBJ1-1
CASSGWNTEAFF
TGTGCCAGCAGCGGTTGGAACACTGAAGCTTTCTTT
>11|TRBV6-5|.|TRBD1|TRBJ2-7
CASRQGNEQYF
TGTGCCAGCAGACAGGGGAACGAGCAGTACTTC
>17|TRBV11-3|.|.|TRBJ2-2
CASSLAQFSGGVGELFF
TGTGCCAGCAGCTTAGCTCAATTTAGCGGAGGGGTCGGGGAGCTGTTTTTT
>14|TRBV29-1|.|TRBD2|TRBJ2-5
CSVRTSGGIETQYF
TGCAGCGTAAGAACTAGCGGGGGTATAGAGACCCAGTACTTC
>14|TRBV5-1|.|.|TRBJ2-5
CASSLKQGWETQYF
TGTGCCAGCAGCTTGAAACAGGGCTGGGAGACCCAGTACTTC
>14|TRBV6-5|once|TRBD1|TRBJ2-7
CASSSDRRSYEQYF
TGTGCCAGCAGTTCGGACAGGCGCTCCTACGAGCAGTACTTC
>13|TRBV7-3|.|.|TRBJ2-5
CASSLTKEETQYF
TGTGCCAGCAGCTTGACCAAAGAAGAGACCCAGTACTTC
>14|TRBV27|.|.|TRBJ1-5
CASSLNSGNQPQHF
TGTGCCAGCAGTTTGAATTCGGGCAATCAGCCCCAGCATTTT
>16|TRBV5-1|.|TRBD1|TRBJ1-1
CASSRGTGFRNTEAFF
TGCGCCAGCAGCCGCGGGACAGGGTTTAGGAACACTGAAGCTTTCTTT
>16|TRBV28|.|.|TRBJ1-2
CASSGALGGADYGYTF
TGTGCCAGCAGTGGGGCCCTGGGGGGGGCTGACTATGGCTACACCTTC
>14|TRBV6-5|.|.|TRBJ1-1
CASTPPRGNTEAFF
TGTGCCAGCACCCCCCCGCGAGGAAACACTGAAGCTTTCTTT
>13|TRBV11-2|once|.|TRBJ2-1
CASSFSPIDGQFF
TGTGCCAGCAGCTTTTCCCCCATTGATGGGCAGTTCTTC
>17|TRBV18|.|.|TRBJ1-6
CASSRVGQSSYNSPLHF
TGTGCCAGCTCACGAGTCGGACAGAGCTCCTATAATTCACCCCTCCACTTT
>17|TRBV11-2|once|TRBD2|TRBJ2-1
CASSLKASGSTYNEQFF
TGTGCCAGCAGCTTAAAGGCGAGCGGGAGTACCTACAATGAGCAGTTCTTC
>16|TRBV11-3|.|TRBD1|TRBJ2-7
CASSLELGQGRYEQYF
TGTGCCAGCAGCTTAGAATTGGGACAGGGTCGCTACGAGCAGTACTTC
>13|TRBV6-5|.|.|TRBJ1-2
CASSYGANYGYTF
TGTGCCAGCAGTTACGGAGCTAACTATGGCTACACCTTC
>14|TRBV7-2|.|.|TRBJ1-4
CASSLGLLNEKLFF
TGTGCCAGCAGCTTGGGACTGCTTAATGAAAAACTGTTTTTT
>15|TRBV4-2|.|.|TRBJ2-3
CASSQDRGPTDTQYF
TGTGCCAGCAGCCAAGATCGGGGGCCCACAGATACGCAGTATTTT
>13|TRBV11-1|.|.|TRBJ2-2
CASSFTVTGELFF
TGTGCCAGCAGCTTTACAGTCACCGGGGAGCTGTTTTTT
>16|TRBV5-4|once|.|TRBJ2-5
CASSLGPPGPGETQYF
TGTGCCAGCAGCTTGGGACCACCCGGTCCGGGAGAGACCCAGTACTTC
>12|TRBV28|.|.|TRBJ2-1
CASSLEVGISFF
TGTGCCAGCAGTTTGGAGGTTGGGATCTCGTTCTTC
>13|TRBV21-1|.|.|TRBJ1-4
CASIGGPEEKLFF
TGTGCCAGCATAGGGGGCCCCGAGGAAAAACTGTTTTTT
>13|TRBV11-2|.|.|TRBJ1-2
CASSSLRAYGYTF
TGTGCCAGCAGCTCTCTCAGGGCCTATGGCTACACCTTC
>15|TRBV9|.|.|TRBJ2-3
CASSVSGTHEDTQYF
TGTGCCAGCAGCGTTAGTGGGACACACGAAGATACGCAGTATTTT
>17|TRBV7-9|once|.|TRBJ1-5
CASSPTSFTGPNQPQHF
TGTGCCAGCAGTCCAACCTCGTTTACAGGGCCCAATCAGCCCCAGCATTTT
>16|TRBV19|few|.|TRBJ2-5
CASSIGYGTNYLAQYF
TGTGCCAGTAGTATAGGTTACGGGACAAATTATTTGGCCCAGTACTTC
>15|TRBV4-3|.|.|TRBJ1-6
CASSQGRSYNSPLHF
TGCGCCAGCAGCCAAGGTCGCTCCTATAATTCACCCCTCCACTTT
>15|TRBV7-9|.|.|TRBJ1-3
CASSLGQFSGNTIYF
TGTGCCAGCAGCCTTGGACAGTTCTCTGGAAACACCATATATTTT
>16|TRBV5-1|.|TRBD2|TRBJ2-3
CASSAASGSSTDTQYF
TGCGCCAGCAGCGCCGCTAGCGGGTCTAGCACAGATACGCAGTATTTT
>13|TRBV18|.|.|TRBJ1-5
CASSPGDGQPQHF
TGTGCCAGCTCACCCGGAGATGGTCAGCCCCAGCATTTT
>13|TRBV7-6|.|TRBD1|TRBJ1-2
CASSPRGDYGYTF
TGTGCCAGCAGCCCCAGGGGGGACTATGGCTACACCTTC
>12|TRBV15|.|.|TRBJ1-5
CATSRDYQPQHF
TGTGCCACCAGCAGAGATTATCAGCCCCAGCATTTT
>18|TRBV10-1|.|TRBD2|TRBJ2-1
CASSELAGAFLSYNEQFF
TGCGCCAGCAGTGAATTAGCGGGAGCCTTTCTCTCCTACAATGAGCAGTTCTTC
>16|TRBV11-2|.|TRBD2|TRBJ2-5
CASSPLAGAAGETQYF
TGTGCCAGCAGCCCACTAGCGGGGGCCGCCGGGGAGACCCAGTACTTC